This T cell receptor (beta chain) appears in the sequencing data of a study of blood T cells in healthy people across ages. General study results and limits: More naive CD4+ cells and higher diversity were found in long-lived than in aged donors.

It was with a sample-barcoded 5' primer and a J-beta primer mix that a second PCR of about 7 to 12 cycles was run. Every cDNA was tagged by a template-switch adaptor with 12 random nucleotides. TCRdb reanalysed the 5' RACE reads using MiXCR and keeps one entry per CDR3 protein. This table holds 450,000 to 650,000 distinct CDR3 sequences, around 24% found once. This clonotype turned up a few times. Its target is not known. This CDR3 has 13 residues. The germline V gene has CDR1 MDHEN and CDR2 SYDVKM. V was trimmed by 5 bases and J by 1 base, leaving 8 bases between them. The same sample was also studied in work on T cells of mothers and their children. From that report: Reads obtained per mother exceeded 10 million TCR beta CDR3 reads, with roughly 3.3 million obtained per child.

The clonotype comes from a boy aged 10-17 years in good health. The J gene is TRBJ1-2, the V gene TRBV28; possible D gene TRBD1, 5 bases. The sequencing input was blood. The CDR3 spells CASSTGLNYGYTF. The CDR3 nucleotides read TGTGCCAGCAGTACAGGACTTAACTATGGCTACACCTTC.